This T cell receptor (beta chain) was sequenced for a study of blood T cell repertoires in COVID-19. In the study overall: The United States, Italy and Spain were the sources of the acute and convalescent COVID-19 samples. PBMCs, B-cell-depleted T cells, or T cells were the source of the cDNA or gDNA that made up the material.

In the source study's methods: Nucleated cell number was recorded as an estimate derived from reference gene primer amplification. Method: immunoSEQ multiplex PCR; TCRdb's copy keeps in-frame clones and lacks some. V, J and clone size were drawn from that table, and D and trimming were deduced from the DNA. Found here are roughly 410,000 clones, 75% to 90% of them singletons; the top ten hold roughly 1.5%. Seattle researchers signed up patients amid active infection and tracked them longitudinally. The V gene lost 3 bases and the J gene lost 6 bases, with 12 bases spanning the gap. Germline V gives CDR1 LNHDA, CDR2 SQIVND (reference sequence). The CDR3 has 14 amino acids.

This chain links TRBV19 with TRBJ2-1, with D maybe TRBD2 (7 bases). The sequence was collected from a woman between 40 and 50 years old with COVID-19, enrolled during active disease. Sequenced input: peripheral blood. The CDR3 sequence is CASSIGGGVNEQFF. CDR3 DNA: TGTGCCAGTAGTATTGGGGGGGGCGTCAATGAGCAGTTCTTC.